This note documents a single T cell receptor beta chain sequence. Its target is not known. The CDR3 sequence is 14 residues long. The germline V gene encodes CDR1 SGHVS and CDR2 FNYEAQ. The sample belongs to a study of CXCR3-negative and CXCR3-positive naive CD8 T cells. Findings and limits, study-wide: CXCR3-positive naive cells carried more hydrophobic TRB CDR3s than CXCR3-negative ones. Much lower diversity was found in memory CD8+ cells, while both naive subsets had comparably high diversity. In naive cells, CXCR3-negative and CXCR3-positive subsets had similar TRBV-TRBJ usage; memory cells differed.

UMI labels and 5' RACE were used to prepare the TRB cDNA libraries. Reprocessing the 5' RACE reads, TCRdb reports a single entry for every CDR3 protein and omits DNA. The repertoire shows some 66,000 distinct CDR3 sequences; the top ten hold around 1.4%. A CD45RO-CCR7+CD27+CD95- profile was what naive CD8+ T cells displayed. The chain is built from TRBV7-6 and TRBJ1-5; TCRdb's D call of TRBD1 is untestable without DNA. Sequencing input: naive CXCR3- CD8+ T cells from blood. The subset here: CD45RO-CCR7+CD27+CD95- naive CD8+ T cells lacking CXCR3 (TNR3-). The receptor comes from a human donor in good health. Some clones in this sample may be carry-over from other donors' samples. Here the CDR3 reads CASSAPGSNQPQHF. Full variable domain (missing parts from reference TRBV7-6 and TRBJ1-5): GAGVSQSPRYKVTKRGQDVALRCDPISGHVSLYWYRQALGQGPEFLTYFNYEAQQDKSGLPNDRFSAERPEGSISTLTIQRTEQRDSAMYRCASSAPGSNQPQHFGDGTRLSIL.